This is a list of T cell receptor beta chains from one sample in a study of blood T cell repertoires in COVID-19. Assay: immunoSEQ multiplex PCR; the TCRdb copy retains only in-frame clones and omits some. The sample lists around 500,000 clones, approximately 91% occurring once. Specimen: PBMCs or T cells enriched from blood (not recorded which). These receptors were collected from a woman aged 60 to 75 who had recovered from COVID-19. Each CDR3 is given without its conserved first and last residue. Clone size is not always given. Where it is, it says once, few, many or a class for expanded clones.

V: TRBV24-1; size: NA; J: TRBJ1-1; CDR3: ATRRSGGTEAF
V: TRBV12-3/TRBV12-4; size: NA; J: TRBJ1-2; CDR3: ASSLRRDYGYT
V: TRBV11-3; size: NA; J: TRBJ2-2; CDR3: ASSFPGQGVNTGELF
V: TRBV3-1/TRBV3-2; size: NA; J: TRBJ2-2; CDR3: ASSERGNTGELF
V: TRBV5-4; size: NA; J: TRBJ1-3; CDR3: ASSMGQDGTGNTIY
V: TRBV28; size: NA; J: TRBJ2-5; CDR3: ASSFGHSQETQY
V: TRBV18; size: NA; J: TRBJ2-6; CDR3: ASSATLAPGTGGGSGANVLT
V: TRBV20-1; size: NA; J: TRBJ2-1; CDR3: SALTRHEQF
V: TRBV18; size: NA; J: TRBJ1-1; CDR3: ASSPGTATEAF
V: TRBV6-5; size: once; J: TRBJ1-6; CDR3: ASSSGTGISPLH
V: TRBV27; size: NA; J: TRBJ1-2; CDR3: ASSFSGARYGYT
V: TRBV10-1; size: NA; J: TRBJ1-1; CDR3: ASSDFQGEAF
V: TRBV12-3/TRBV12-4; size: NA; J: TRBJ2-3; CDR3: ASRGGATDTQY
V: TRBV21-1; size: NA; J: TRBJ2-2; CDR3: ASGGLAGLNTGELF
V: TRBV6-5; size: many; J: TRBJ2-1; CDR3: ASRGLAGINEQF
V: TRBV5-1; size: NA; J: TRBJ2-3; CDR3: ASSLARTSGGTSTDTQY
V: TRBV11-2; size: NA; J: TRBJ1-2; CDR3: ASSADTNYGYT
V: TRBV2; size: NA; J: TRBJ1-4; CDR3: ASSLLAGEKLF
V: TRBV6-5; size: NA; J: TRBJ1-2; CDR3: ASSKDRDYGYT
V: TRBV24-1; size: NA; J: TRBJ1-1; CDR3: ATSDVGIEAF
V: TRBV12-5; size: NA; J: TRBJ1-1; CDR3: ASVLGGLNTEAF
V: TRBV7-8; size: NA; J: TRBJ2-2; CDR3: ASSFFIKGSANTGELF
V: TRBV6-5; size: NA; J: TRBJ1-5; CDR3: ASRTGDQPQH
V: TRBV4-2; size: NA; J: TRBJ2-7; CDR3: ASSQDPGRTYEQY
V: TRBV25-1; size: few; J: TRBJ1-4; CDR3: ASSENSPGQGNEKLF
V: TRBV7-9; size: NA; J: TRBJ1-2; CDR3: ASSFRRGQSDYGYT
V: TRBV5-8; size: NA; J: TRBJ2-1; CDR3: ASSFASGVLFGNEQF
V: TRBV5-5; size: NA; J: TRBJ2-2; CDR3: ASSLVPGRRELF
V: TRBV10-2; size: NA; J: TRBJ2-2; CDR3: ASSGTIGGELF
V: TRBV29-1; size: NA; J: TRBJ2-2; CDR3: SVDSLGTGELF
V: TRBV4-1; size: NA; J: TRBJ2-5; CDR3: ASSQNWNRGAKTQY
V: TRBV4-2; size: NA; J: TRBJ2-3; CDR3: ASSQGPTSVTDTQY
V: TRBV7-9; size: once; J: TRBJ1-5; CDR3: ASSLGEGNNQPQH
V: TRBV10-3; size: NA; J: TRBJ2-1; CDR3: AISVDPAGDNEQF
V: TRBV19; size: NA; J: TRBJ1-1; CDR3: ASSIGTGTEAF
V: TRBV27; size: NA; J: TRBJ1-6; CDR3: ASSSGQGYSPLH
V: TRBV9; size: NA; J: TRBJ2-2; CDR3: ASSVDSYRGSSTGELF
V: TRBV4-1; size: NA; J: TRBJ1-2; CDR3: ASSPRGAGYGYT
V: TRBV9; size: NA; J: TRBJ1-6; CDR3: ASSVAGSHYNSPLH
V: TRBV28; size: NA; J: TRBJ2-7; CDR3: ASSTNYEQY
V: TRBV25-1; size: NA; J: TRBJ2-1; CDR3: ASRASQGADFYEQF
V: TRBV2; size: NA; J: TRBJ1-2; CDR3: ASSRQGSNYGYT
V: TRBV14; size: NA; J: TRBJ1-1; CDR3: ASSQTGSRKAF
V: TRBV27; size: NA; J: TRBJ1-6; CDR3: ASSFQGSSYNSPLH
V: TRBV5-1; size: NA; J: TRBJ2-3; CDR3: ASSDGRTSGSDTQY
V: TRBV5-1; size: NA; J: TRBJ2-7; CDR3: ASSRGQGNEGYEQY
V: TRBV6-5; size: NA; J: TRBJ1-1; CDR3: ASSLGTPVDTEAF
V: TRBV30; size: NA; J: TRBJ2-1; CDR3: AWSRQGGGEQF
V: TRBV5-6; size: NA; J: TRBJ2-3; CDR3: ASSLASGVPDTQY
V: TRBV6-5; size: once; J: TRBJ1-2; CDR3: ASSRQGSYGYT
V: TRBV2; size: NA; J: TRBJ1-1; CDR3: ASRSGIRMNTEAF
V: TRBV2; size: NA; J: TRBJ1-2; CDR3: ASRVARQDYGYT
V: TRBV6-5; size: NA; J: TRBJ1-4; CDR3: ASSSPPVAKLF
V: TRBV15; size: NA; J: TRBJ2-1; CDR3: ATTSGGAYEQF
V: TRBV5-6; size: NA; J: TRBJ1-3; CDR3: ASSLVSGTGNTIY
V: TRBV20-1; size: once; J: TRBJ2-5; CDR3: SASTVETQY